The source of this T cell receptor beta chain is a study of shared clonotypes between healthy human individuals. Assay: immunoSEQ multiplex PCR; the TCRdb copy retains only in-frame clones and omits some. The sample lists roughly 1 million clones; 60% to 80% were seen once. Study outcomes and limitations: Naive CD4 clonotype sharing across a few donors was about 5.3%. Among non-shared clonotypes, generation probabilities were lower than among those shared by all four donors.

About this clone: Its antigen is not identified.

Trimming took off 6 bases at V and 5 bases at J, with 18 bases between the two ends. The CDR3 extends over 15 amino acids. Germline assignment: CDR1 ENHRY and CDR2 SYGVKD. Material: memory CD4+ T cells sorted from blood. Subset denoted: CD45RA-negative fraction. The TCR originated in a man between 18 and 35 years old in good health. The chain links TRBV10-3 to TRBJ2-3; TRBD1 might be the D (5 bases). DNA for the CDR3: TGTGCCATCAGCGACGCCGTATCAACAGGAGATACGCAGTATTTT. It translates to CAISDAVSTGDTQYF.